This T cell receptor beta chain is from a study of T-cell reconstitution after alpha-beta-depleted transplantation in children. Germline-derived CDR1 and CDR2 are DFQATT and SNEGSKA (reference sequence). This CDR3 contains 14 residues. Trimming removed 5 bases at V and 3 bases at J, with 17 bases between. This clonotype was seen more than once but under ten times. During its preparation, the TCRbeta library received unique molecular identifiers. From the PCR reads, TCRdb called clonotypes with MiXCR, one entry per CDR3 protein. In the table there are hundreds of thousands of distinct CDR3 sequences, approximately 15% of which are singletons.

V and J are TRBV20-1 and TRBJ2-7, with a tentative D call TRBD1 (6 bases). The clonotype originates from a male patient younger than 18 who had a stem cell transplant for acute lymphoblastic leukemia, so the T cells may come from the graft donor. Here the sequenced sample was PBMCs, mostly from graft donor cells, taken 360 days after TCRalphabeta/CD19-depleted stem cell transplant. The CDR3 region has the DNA TGCAGTGCTGAGCTAGACAGGAAAAACTACGAGCAGTACTTC. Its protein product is CSAELDRKNYEQYF.